Sequencing of this TCR beta chain was carried out in a study of T cell repertoires in cytomegalovirus infection. Study-wide background: Public signatures in TCR beta pointed to CMV infection and matching HLA type.

Concerning this clonotype: Its antigen is not identified.

TCRdb analysed the reads with MiXCR anew, one entry per CDR3 protein. Of 650,000 to 850,000 distinct CDR3 sequences listed, 29% are singletons. Germline V lookup: CDR1 SQVTM, CDR2 ANQGSEA. This CDR3 contains 14 residues. The ends were cut back, 7 bases at V and 2 bases at J, with 15 bases in the middle. The study, taken as a whole, reports: In two of eight donors, the top clonotype was HLA-C-restricted CMV-specific. Public TCR beta family frequency separated CMV-and-HLA carriers, including in an independent cohort.

The source is a human donor in good health (CMV status not recorded). Some clones in this sample may be carry-over from other donors' samples. The specimen comprised cultured CD8+ T cells from PBMCs, sampled from culture after CMV antigen stimulation. This chain uses TRBV29-1 with TRBJ2-1; TRBD1 is a possible D gene (6 bases). As DNA, the CDR3 is TGCAGCGCTACACAGGGTTCAGCCTACAATGAGCAGTTCTTC. Encoded protein: CSATQGSAYNEQFF.